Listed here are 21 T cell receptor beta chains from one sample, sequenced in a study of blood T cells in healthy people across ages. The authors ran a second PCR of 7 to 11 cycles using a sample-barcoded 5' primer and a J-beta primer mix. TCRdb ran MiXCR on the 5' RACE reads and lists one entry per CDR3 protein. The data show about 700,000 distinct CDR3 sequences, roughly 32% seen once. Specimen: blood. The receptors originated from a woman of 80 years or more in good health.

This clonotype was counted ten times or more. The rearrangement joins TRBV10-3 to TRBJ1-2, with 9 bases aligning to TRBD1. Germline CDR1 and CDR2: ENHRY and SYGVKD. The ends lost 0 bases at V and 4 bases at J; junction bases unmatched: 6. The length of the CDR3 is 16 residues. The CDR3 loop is CAISESTGTGTYGYTF. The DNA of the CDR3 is TGTGCCATCAGTGAGTCGACTGGGACAGGGACCTATGGCTACACCTTC.

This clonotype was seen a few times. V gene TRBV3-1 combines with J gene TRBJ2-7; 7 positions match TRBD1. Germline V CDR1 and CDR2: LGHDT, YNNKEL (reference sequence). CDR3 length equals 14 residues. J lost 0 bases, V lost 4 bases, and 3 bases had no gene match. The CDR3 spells CASSRGTVSYEQYF. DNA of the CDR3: TGTGCCAGCAGCCGGGGGACAGTCTCCTACGAGCAGTACTTC.

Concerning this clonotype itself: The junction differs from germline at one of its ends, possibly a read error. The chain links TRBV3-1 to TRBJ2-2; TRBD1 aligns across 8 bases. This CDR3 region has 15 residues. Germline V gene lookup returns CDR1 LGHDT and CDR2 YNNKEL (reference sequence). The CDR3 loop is CASSQDRVSAGELFF. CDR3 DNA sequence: TGTGCCAGCAGCCAGGACAGGGTATCGGCCGGGGAACTGTTTTTT. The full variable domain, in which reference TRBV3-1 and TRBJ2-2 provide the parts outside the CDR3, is DTAVSQTPKYLVTQMGNDKSIKCEQNLGHDTMYWYKQDSKKFLKIMFSYNNKELIINETVPNRFSPKSPDKAHLNLHINSLELGDSAVYFCASSQDRVSAGELFFGEGSRLTVL.

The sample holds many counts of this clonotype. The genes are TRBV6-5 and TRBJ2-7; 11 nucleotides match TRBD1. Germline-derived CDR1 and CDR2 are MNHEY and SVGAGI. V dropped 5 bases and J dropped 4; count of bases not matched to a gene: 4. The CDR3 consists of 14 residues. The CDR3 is CASSRTGGPYEQYF. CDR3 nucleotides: TGTGCCAGCAGTCGGACAGGGGGCCCATACGAGCAGTACTTC.

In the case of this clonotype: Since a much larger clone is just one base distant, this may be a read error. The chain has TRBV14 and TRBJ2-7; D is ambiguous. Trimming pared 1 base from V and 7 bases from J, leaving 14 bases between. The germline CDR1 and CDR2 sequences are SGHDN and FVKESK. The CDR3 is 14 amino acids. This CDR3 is CASSQGQVNNEQYF. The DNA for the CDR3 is TGTGCCAGCAGCCAAGGGCAGGTCAACAATGAGCAGTACTTC.

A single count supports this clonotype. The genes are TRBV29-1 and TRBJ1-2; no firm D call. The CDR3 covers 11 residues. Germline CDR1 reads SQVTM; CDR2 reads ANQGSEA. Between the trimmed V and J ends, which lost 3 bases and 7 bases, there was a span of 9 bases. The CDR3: CSVEGASGYTF. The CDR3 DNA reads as TGCAGCGTTGAGGGTGCCAGTGGCTACACCTTC.

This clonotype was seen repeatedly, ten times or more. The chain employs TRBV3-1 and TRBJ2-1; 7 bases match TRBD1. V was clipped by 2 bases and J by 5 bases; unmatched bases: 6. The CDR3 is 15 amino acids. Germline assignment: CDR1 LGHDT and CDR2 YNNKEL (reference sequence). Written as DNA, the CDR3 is TGTGCCAGCAGCCAAAGGGGACAGAGAAACAATGAGCAGTTCTTC. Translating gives CASSQRGQRNNEQFF.

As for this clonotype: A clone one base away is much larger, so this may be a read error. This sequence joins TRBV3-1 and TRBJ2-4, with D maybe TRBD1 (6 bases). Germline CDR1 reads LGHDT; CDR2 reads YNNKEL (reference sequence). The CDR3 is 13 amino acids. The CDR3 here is CASGQPPGAAQYF. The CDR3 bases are TGTGCCAGCGGCCAGCCCCCAGGGGCGGCGCAGTACTTC.

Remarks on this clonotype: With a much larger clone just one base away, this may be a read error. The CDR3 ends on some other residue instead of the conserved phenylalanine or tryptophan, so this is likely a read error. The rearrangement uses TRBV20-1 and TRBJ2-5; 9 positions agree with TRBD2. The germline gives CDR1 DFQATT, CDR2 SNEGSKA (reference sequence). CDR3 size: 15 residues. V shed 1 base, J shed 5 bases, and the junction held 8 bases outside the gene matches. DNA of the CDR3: TGCAGTGCTAGAGCGGGCGCGGGGGGGCCGGAGACCCAGTACTTA. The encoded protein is CSARAGAGGPETQYL.

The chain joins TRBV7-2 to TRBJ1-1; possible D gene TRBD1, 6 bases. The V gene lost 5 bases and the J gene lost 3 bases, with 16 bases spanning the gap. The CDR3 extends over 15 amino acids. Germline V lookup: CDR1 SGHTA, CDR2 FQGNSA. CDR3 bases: TGTGCCAGCAGCACTAGAGGGGGTTTGGACACTGAAGCTTTCTTT. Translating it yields CASSTRGGLDTEAFF.

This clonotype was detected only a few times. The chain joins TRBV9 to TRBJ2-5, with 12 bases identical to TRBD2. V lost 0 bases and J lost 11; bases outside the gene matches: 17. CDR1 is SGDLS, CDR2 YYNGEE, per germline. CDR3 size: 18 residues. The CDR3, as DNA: TGTGCCAGCAGCGTAGGATTGGCTAGCGGGGGGGTAGGAAATGAGCAGTACTTC. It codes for CASSVGLASGGVGNEQYF.

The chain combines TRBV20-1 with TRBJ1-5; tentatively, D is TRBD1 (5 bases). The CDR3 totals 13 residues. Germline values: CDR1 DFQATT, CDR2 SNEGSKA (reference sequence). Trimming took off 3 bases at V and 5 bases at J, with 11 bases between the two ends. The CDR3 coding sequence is TGCAGTGCTAGGGAGGACATTTATCAGCCCCAGCATTTT. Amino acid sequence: CSAREDIYQPQHF.

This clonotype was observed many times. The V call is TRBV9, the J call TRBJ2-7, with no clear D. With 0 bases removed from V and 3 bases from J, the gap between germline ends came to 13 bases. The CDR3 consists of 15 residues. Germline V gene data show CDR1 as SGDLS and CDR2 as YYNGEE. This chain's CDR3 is CASSVASGGGYEQYF. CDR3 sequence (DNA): TGTGCCAGCAGCGTAGCCTCGGGTGGTGGCTACGAGCAGTACTTC.

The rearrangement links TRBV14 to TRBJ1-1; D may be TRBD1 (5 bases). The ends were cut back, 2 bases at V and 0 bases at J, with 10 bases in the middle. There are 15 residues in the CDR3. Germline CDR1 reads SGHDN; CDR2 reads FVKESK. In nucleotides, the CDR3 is TGTGCCAGCAGCCAATGGGACCGATTGAACACTGAAGCTTTCTTT. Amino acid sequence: CASSQWDRLNTEAFF.

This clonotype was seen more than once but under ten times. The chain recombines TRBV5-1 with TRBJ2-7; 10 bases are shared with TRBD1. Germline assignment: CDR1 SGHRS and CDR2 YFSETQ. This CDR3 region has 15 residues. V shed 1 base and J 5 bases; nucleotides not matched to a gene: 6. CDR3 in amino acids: CASSLPGQGGDEQYF. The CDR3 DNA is TGCGCCAGCAGCTTGCCAGGACAGGGGGGGGACGAGCAGTACTTC. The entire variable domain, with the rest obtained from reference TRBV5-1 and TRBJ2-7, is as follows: KAGVTQTPRYLIKTRGQQVTLSCSPISGHRSVSWYQQTPGQGLQFLFEYFSETQRNKGNFPGRFSGRQFSNSRSEMNVSTLELGDSALYLCASSLPGQGGDEQYFGPGTRLTVT.

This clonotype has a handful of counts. For the CDR3, the DNA is TGTGCCAGCAGCTTAAAAGGGGGCCTTGGAGAGCAGTACTTC. This gives the protein CASSLKGGLGEQYF. The chain joins TRBV7-3 to TRBJ2-5; 7 bases agree with TRBD1. Germline CDR1 is SGHTA and CDR2 is FQGTGA. CDR3 length equals 14 residues. V lost 1 base and J lost 11; bases outside the gene matches: 10.

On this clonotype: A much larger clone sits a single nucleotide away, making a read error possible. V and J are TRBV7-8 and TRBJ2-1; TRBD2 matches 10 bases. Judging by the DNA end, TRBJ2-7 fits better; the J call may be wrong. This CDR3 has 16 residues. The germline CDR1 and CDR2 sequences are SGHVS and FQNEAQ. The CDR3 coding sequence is TGTGCCAGCAGCTTAGCGGGACTAGCGTACTACAATGAGCAGTACTTC. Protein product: CASSLAGLAYYNEQYF.

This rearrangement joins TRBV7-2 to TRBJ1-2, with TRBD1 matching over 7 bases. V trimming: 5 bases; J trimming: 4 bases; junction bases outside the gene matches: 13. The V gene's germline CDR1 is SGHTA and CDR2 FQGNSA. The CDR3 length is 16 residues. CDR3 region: CASSKRPGQLSYGYTF. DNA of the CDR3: TGTGCCAGCAGCAAGAGGCCGGGACAGCTTTCCTATGGCTACACCTTC.

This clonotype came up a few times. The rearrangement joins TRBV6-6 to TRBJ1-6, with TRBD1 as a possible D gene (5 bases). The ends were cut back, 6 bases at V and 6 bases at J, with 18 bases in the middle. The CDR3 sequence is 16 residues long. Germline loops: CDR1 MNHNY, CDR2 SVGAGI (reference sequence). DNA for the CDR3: TGTGCCAGCAGAGTCCCCCCGGGGGTTGGTAATTCACCCCTCCACTTT. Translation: CASRVPPGVGNSPLHF.

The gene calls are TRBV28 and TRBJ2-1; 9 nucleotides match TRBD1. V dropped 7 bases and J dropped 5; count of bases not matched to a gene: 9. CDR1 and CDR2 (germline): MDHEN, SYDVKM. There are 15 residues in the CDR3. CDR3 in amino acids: CASKPAQGAHNEQFF. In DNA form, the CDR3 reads TGTGCCAGCAAGCCTGCACAGGGGGCGCACAATGAGCAGTTCTTC. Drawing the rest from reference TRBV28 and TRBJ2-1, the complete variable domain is DVKVTQSSRYLVKRTGEKVFLECVQDMDHENMFWYRQDPGLGLRLIYFSYDVKMKEKGDIPEGYSVSREKKERFSLILESASTNQTSMYLCASKPAQGAHNEQFFGPGTRLTVL.

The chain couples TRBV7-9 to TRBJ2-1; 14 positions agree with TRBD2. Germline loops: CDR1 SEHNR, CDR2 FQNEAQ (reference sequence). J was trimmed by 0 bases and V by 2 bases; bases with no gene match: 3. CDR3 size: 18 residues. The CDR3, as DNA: TGTGCCAGCAGCTTAATCGGGACTAGCGGGAGCTCCTACAATGAGCAGTTCTTC. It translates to CASSLIGTSGSSYNEQFF.